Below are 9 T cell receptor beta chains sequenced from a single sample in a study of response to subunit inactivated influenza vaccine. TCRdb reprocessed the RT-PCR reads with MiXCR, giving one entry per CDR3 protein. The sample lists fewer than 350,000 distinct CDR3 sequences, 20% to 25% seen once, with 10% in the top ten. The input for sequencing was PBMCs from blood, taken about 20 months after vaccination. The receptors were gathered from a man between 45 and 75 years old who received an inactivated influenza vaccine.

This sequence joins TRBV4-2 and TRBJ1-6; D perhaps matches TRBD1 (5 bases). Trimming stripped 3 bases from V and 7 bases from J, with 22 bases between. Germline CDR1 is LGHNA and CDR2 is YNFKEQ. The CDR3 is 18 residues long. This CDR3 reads CASSHQAYWDLRNSPLHF. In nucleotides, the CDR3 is TGTGCCAGCAGCCATCAAGCGTACTGGGACTTGAGGAATTCACCCCTCCACTTT.

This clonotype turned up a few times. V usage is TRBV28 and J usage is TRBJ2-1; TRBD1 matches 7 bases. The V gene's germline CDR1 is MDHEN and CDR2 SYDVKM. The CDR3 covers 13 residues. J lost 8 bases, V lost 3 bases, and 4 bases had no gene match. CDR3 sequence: CASSLGQWDEQFF. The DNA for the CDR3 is TGTGCCAGCAGTTTGGGACAGTGGGATGAGCAGTTCTTC.

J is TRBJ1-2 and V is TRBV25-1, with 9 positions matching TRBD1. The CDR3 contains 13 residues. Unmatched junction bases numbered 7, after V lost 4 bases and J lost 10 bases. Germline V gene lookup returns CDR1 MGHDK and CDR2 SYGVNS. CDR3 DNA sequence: TGTGCCAGCAGTGTCACAGGGGGCAGTATCTACACCTTC. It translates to CASSVTGGSIYTF.

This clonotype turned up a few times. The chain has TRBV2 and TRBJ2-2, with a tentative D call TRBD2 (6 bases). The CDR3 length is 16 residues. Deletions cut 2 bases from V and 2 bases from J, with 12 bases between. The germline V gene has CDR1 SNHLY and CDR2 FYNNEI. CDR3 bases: TGTGCCAGCAGTGAATTGGCGGGGCTCAACACCGGGGAGCTGTTTTTT. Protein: CASSELAGLNTGELFF.

The CDR3 protein is CATSRGLAANQPQHF. The CDR3 DNA sequence: TGTGCCACCAGCAGAGGCCTTGCGGCCAATCAGCCCCAGCATTTT. The V gene is TRBV15, the J gene TRBJ1-5; D not resolved. Trimming took off 1 base at V and 3 bases at J, with 10 bases between the two ends. Germline V gene lookup returns CDR1 LNHNV and CDR2 YYDKDF (reference sequence). CDR3 length: 15 residues.

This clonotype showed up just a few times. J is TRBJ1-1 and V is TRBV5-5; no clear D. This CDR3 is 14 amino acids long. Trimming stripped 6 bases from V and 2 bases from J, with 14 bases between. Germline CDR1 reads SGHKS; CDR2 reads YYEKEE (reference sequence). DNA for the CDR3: TGTGCCAGCATCCAAAGAGGGATCAACACTGAAGCTTTCTTT. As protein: CASIQRGINTEAFF.

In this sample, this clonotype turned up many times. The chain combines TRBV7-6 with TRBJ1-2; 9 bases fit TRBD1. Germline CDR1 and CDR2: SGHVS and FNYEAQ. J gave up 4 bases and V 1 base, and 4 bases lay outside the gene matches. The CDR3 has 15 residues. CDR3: CASSLGTGEVYGYTF. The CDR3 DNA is TGTGCCAGCAGCTTAGGGACAGGGGAGGTCTATGGCTACACCTTC.

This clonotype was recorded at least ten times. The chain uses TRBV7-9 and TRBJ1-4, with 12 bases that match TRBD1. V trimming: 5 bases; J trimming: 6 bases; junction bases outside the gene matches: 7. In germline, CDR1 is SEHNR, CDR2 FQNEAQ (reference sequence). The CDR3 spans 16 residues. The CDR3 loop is CASSTGTGGGHEKLFF. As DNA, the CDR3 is TGTGCCAGCAGCACCGGGACAGGGGGCGGGCATGAAAAACTGTTTTTT.

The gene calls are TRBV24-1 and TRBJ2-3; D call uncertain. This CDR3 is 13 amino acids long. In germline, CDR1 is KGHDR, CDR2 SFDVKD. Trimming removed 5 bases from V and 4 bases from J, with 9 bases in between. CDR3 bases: TGTGCCACCAGTGGGTCCGGCCCAGATACGCAGTATTTT. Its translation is CATSGSGPDTQYF.